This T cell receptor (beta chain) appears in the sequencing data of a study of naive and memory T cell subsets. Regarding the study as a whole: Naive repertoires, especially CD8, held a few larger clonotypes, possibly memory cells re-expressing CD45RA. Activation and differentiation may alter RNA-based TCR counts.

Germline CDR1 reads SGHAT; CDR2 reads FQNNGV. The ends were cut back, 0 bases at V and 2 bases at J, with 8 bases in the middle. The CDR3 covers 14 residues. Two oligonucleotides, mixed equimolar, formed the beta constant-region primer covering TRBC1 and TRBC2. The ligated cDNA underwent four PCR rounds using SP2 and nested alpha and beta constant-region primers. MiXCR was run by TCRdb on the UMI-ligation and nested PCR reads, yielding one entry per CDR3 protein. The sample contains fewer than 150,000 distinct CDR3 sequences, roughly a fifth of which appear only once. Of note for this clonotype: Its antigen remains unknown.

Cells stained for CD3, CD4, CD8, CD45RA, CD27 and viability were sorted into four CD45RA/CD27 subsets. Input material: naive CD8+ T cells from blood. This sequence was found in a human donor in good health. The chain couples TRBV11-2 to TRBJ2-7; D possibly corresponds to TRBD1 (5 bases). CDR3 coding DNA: TGTGCCAGCAGCTTAGACACAGGAACCTACGAGCAGTACTTC. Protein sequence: CASSLDTGTYEQYF.